Shown below are 21 T cell receptor beta chains from a single sample sequenced in a study of cytomegalovirus exposure and HLA in healthy donors. The PCR had 60 Vbeta and 13 Jbeta primers. Measured with immunoSEQ multiplex PCR; TCRdb has only the in-frame clones, and not every one. The sample yields over 80,000 clones, approximately 75% seen once. The specimen sequenced was PBMCs. These receptors all come from a woman aged 70-85 years in good health and CMV-seropositive.

This chain connects TRBV9 to TRBJ2-7, with a weak D call TRBD1 (6 bases). The CDR3 extends over 13 amino acids. Germline V gene lookup returns CDR1 SGDLS and CDR2 YYNGEE. V lost 4 bases and J 4 bases, leaving 12 bases between the germline ends. This chain's CDR3 is CASSPRDTYEQYF. Here the CDR3 DNA reads TGTGCCAGCAGCCCTCGGGACACATACGAGCAGTACTTC.

This chain uses TRBV5-1 with TRBJ1-6; possible D gene TRBD1, 5 bases. Trimming pared 0 bases from V and 7 bases from J, leaving 11 bases between. Germline-derived CDR1 and CDR2 are SGHRS and YFSETQ. This CDR3 has 15 residues. CDR3 coding DNA: TGCGCCAGCAGCTTGGCTTGGGGGGGGAATTCACCCCTCCACTTT. It encodes CASSLAWGGNSPLHF.

This clone was detected only a few times. The chain has TRBV4-1 and TRBJ2-5, with 7 positions matching TRBD2. Losses at the gene ends were 0 bases for V and 3 bases for J; bases not matched to a gene: 7. Germline loops: CDR1 MGHRA, CDR2 YSYEKL. This CDR3 comprises 16 residues. Here the CDR3 DNA reads TGCGCCAGCAGCCAAGAACGGTTGGGGGGGAAAGAGACCCAGTACTTC. Residues: CASSQERLGGKETQYF.

This clone was seen a single time. The chain combines TRBV27 with TRBJ2-2, with 7 bases matching TRBD1. The CDR3 is 15 residues long. J lost 7 bases, V lost 8 bases, and 13 bases had no gene match. CDR1 and CDR2 (germline): MNHEY, SMNVEV (reference sequence). The CDR3 DNA sequence: TGTGCCAGCCAAACAATAGGGACAGATTACGGGGAGCTGTTTTTT. Translating it yields CASQTIGTDYGELFF.

The chain joins TRBV29-1 to TRBJ2-1, with 10 bases matching TRBD2. CDR1 and CDR2 (germline): SQVTM, ANQGSEA. The junction had 5 bases not matched to a gene; V was cut back by 5 bases and J by 4 bases. This CDR3 contains 14 residues. The CDR3 region is CSVRTSGTYNEQFF. The CDR3 DNA reads TGCAGCGTTCGTACTAGCGGGACATACAATGAGCAGTTCTTC.

CDR3 in amino acids: CASSLLGQGVADTQYF. CDR3 nucleotides: TGTGCCAGCAGCCTGCTGGGACAGGGAGTAGCAGATACGCAGTATTTT. V and J are TRBV5-5 and TRBJ2-3; 9 nucleotides line up with TRBD1. The CDR3 contains 16 residues. Germline V CDR1 and CDR2: SGHKS, YYEKEE (reference sequence). Trimming at V came to 4 bases and at J to 4 bases, leaving 10 bases not matched to a gene.

The J gene is TRBJ2-5, the V gene TRBV5-1, with 7 bases identical to TRBD1. The J call is uncertain, as TRBJ2-7 better fits the DNA end. Germline loops: CDR1 SGHRS, CDR2 YFSETQ. The CDR3 has 13 amino acids. The CDR3 region is CASSVGTDNEQYF. DNA of the CDR3: TGCGCCAGCAGCGTAGGGACAGACAACGAGCAGTACTTC.

This clone occurred once. V is TRBV6-1 and J is TRBJ1-1; D call uncertain. There are 14 residues in the CDR3. Trimming pared 1 base from V and 2 bases from J, leaving 8 bases between. CDR1 is MNHNS and CDR2 is SASEGT in the germline V gene. This chain's CDR3 is CASSEEWANTEAFF. CDR3 in DNA: TGTGCCAGCAGTGAAGAGTGGGCCAACACTGAAGCTTTCTTT.

The CDR3 loop reads CASSLVRRNTEAFF. CDR3 coding DNA: TGTGCCAGCAGTCTCGTACGGAGGAACACTGAAGCTTTCTTT. The V and J genes are TRBV6-5 and TRBJ1-1; D is ambiguous. CDR3 length: 14 amino acids. CDR1 is MNHEY, CDR2 SVGAGI, per germline. Trimming took off 5 bases at V and 1 base at J, with 11 bases between the two ends.

This clone came up once. This chain connects TRBV4-1 to TRBJ2-1; 15 bases line up with TRBD2. CDR1 and CDR2 from the germline V gene are MGHRA and YSYEKL. This CDR3 has 20 residues. The ends lost 0 bases at V and 15 bases at J; junction bases unmatched: 21. The CDR3 spells CASSQDLRTSGRGVVTRWFF. Here the CDR3 DNA reads TGCGCCAGCAGCCAAGATCTGAGGACTAGCGGGAGGGGTGTTGTTACTAGGTGGTTCTTC.

The table lists this clone with a few counts. The chain links TRBV28 to TRBJ1-1, with 7 bases that match TRBD1. CDR1 MDHEN and CDR2 SYDVKM come from the germline V gene. Trimming at V came to 6 bases and at J to 1 base, leaving 5 bases not matched to a gene. CDR3 length equals 14 residues. The CDR3 DNA follows: TGTGCCAGCAGCTCCTACAGGGGGAACACTGAAGCTTTCTTT. It codes for CASSSYRGNTEAFF. The full variable domain, rest sourced from reference TRBV28 and TRBJ1-1, is DVKVTQSSRYLVKRTGEKVFLECVQDMDHENMFWYRQDPGLGLRLIYFSYDVKMKEKGDIPEGYSVSREKKERFSLILESASTNQTSMYLCASSSYRGNTEAFFGQGTRLTVV.

V is TRBV21-1 and J is TRBJ1-2; the D call TRBD1 from the table was never checked on the DNA. TRBV21-1 is annotated as a pseudogene. This CDR3 comprises 13 residues. The CDR3 DNA sequence: TGTGCCAGCAAGGGGGCGAATAACTATGGCTACACCTTC. Amino acids: CASKGANNYGYTF.

This sequence joins TRBV2 and TRBJ1-5; TRBD1 matches 7 bases. Per germline, CDR1 SNHLY and CDR2 FYNNEI. The CDR3 loop spans 13 amino acids. J gave up 4 bases and V 6 bases, and 3 bases lay outside the gene matches. CDR3 sequence (DNA): TGTGCCAGCAGGGGGACAGATAATCAGCCCCAGCATTTT. Translated: CASRGTDNQPQHF. The full variable domain, rest sourced from reference TRBV2 and TRBJ1-5, is EPEVTQTPSHQVTQMGQEVILRCVPISNHLYFYWYRQILGQKVEFLVSFYNNEISEKSEIFDDQFSVERPDGSNFTLKIRSTKLEDSAMYFCASRGTDNQPQHFGDGTRLSIL.

The chain links TRBV5-1 to TRBJ2-1; 9 nucleotides line up with TRBD1. Germline V gene lookup returns CDR1 SGHRS and CDR2 YFSETQ. The ends lost 4 bases at V and 4 bases at J; junction bases unmatched: 6. The CDR3 is 15 amino acids. The CDR3 is CASSPRTGEYNEQFF. CDR3 in DNA: TGCGCCAGCAGCCCCAGGACAGGGGAGTACAATGAGCAGTTCTTC.

This chain joins TRBV29-1 and TRBJ2-1, with TRBD2 matching over 8 bases. The V gene's germline CDR1 is SQVTM and CDR2 ANQGSEA. This CDR3 comprises 12 residues. V shed 7 bases and J 4 bases; nucleotides not matched to a gene: 3. This CDR3 is CSGAGGYNEQFF. CDR3 bases: TGCAGCGGCGCGGGGGGTTACAATGAGCAGTTCTTC.

This chain uses TRBV9 with TRBJ1-2, with a tentative D call TRBD1 (6 bases). Trimming cost V 0 bases and J 7 bases, with 13 bases left between them. The CDR3 loop spans 14 amino acids. Germline-derived CDR1 and CDR2 are SGDLS and YYNGEE. The CDR3 DNA follows: TGTGCCAGCAGCGTAGCCGTGGGAGGGGGTGGCTACACCTTC. This sequence encodes CASSVAVGGGGYTF. Filled out from reference TRBV9 and TRBJ1-2, the complete variable domain reads DSGVTQTPKHLITATGQRVTLRCSPRSGDLSVYWYQQSLDQGLQFLIQYYNGEERAKGNILERFSAQQFPDLHSELNLSSLELGDSALYFCASSVAVGGGGYTFGSGTRLTVV.

As regards this clone: One junction end does not reproduce the germline sequence, and a read error may be involved. This chain links TRBV7-9 with TRBJ2-7, with D perhaps TRBD1 (7 bases). Germline-derived CDR1 and CDR2 are SEHNR and FQNEAQ (reference sequence). CDR3 length: 14 amino acids. The DNA of the CDR3 is TGTTCCAGCAGCAGGAGGGGGCTAGCCTACGAGCAGTACTTC. The encoded protein is CSSSRRGLAYEQYF.

The rearrangement uses TRBV27 and TRBJ2-3, with D perhaps TRBD2 (6 bases). The CDR3 runs 13 residues. Germline CDR1 MNHEY, CDR2 SMNVEV (reference sequence). V gave up 2 bases and J gave up 6 bases, with 9 bases separating them. The CDR3, as DNA: TGTGCCAGCAGTTTACTACGGGAGGATACGCAGTATTTT. Amino acids: CASSLLREDTQYF.

V gene TRBV28 combines with J gene TRBJ2-7; TRBD1 aligns across 7 bases. Germline V CDR1 and CDR2: MDHEN, SYDVKM. The CDR3 totals 15 residues. The V gene end was trimmed by 5 bases and the J gene end by 9 bases; junction bases not matched to a gene: 16. CDR3 protein: CASSTTGVGQGWQYF. CDR3 nucleotide sequence: TGTGCCAGCAGTACCACAGGGGTGGGCCAGGGATGGCAGTACTTC.

This chain uses TRBV2 with TRBJ1-5; D is possibly TRBD1 (6 bases). CDR3 length equals 13 residues. Germline V gene data show CDR1 as SNHLY and CDR2 as FYNNEI. With 6 bases removed from V and 8 bases from J, the gap between germline ends came to 14 bases. In nucleotides, the CDR3 is TGTGCCAGCAGGGGGGGGGCGGCGGAGCCCCAGCATTTT. Translated, it gives CASRGGAAEPQHF.

The chain employs TRBV27 and TRBJ2-5, with TRBD1 matching over 9 bases. Germline V gene data show CDR1 as MNHEY and CDR2 as SMNVEV (reference sequence). This CDR3 region has 18 residues. The trim removed 3 bases at V and 7 bases at J, leaving 18 bases unmatched. The CDR3 is CASSLNGQGLAQTRTQYF. The CDR3 region has the DNA TGTGCCAGCAGTTTGAACGGACAGGGGTTGGCCCAGACCAGGACCCAGTACTTC.